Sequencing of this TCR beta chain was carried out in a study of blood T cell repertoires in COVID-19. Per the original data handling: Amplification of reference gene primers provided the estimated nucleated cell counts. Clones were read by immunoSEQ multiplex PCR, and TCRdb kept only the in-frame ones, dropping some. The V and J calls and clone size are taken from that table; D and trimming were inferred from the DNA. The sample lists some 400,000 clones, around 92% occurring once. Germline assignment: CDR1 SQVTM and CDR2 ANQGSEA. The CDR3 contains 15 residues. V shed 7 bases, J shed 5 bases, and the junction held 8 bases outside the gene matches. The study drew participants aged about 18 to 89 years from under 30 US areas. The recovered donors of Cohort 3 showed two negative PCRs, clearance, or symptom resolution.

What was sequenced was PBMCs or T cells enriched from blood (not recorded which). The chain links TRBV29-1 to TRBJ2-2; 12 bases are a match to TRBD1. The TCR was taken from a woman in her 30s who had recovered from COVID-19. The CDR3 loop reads CSALGTGGATGELFF. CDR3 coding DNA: TGCAGCGCCCTAGGGACAGGGGGCGCAACCGGGGAGCTGTTTTTT.